This entry lists 15 T cell receptor beta chains sequenced from one sample in a study of identical twins. Using its own MiXCR run on the 5' RACE reads, TCRdb lists one record per CDR3 protein. The sample carries roughly 690,000 distinct CDR3 sequences, around 21% recorded once. The same specimen was also included in a second study, on T cells expressing NK-cell markers.

Source material: PBMCs. The receptors shown here come from a young woman in good health.

This clonotype was detected once. The germline gene is not matched at one end of the junction; a read error may be the cause. V usage is TRBV5-6 and J usage is TRBJ1-1; D gene ambiguous. From germline, CDR1 is SGHDT and CDR2 YYEEEE. The CDR3 loop spans 14 amino acids. In DNA, the CDR3 is TGTGCCATCAGCCCCCGGGGTTCGAACACTGAAGCTTTCTTT. It specifies CAISPRGSNTEAFF.

This clonotype was detected ten times or more. The genes are TRBV15 and TRBJ1-5, with 7 bases that match TRBD1. Trimming at V came to 3 bases and at J to 2 bases, leaving 4 bases not matched to a gene. Germline loops: CDR1 LNHNV, CDR2 YYDKDF (reference sequence). This CDR3 has 15 residues. The CDR3, as DNA: TGTGCCACCAGCAGCCACGACAGGGGCAATCAGCCCCAGCATTTT. As protein: CATSSHDRGNQPQHF.

V and J are TRBV7-9 and TRBJ1-1; D gene ambiguous. The V and J ends lost 3 bases and 2 bases respectively, with 4 bases between them. CDR3 length equals 12 residues. The germline V gene encodes CDR1 SEHNR and CDR2 FQNEAQ (reference sequence). For the CDR3, the DNA is TGTGCCAGCAGCTTCGCAAACACTGAAGCTTTCTTT. As protein: CASSFANTEAFF. The full variable domain, completed using reference TRBV7-9 and TRBJ1-1, is DTGVSQNPRHKITKRGQNVTFRCDPISEHNRLYWYRQTLGQGPEFLTYFQNEAQLEKSRLLSDRFSAERPKGSFSTLEIQRTEQGDSAMYLCASSFANTEAFFGQGTRLTVV.

The chain links TRBV12-3 or TRBV12-4 to TRBJ2-3, with unresolved D. With 6 bases removed from V and 9 bases from J, the gap between germline ends came to 13 bases. This CDR3 is built from 12 residues. CDR3 nucleotides: TGTGCCAGCAGCCCCACACCTACCACGCAGTATTTT. It specifies CASSPTPTTQYF.

With respect to this clonotype: A much larger clone lies a single base off, so this may be a read error. J is TRBJ2-2 and V is TRBV29-1; D is perhaps TRBD2 (5 bases). V dropped 8 bases and J dropped 5 bases, with 18 bases sitting between them. The germline V gene encodes CDR1 SQVTM and CDR2 ANQGSEA. There are 14 residues in the CDR3. This CDR3 is CSTGPVGRTGELFF. The CDR3 DNA reads TGCAGCACCGGCCCGGTGGGGAGAACCGGGGAGCTGTTTTTT.

The V and J genes are TRBV30 and TRBJ2-5; 9 bases match TRBD1. Trimming cost V 4 bases and J 4 bases; bases outside gene matches: 13. Germline V gene lookup returns CDR1 GTSNPN and CDR2 SVGIG (reference sequence). The CDR3 is 16 amino acids. The CDR3 region is CAWTPLGTGIIETQYF. DNA of the CDR3: TGTGCCTGGACCCCCCTCGGGACAGGGATAATAGAGACCCAGTACTTC.

This clonotype came up many times. The chain couples TRBV5-1 to TRBJ2-3; no reliable D call. The CDR3 runs to 14 residues. From germline, CDR1 is SGHRS and CDR2 YFSETQ. V gave up 0 bases and J gave up 2 bases, with 7 bases separating them. The CDR3 DNA follows: TGCGCCAGCAGCTTGGAAACCTTCACAGATACGCAGTATTTT. Protein: CASSLETFTDTQYF.

The chain links TRBV7-6 to TRBJ1-1, with TRBD1 as a possible D gene (6 bases). CDR1 SGHVS and CDR2 FNYEAQ come from the germline V gene. V shed 7 bases and J shed 2 bases, with 20 bases lying between them. This CDR3 comprises 16 residues. CDR3 loop: CASTKGGVGPNTEAFF. The CDR3 DNA is TGTGCCAGCACCAAAGGGGGGGTTGGCCCCAACACTGAAGCTTTCTTT.

The chain recombines TRBV2 with TRBJ2-7, with 9 bases lining up with TRBD1. This CDR3 contains 15 residues. Germline assignment: CDR1 SNHLY and CDR2 FYNNEI. The V segment lost 8 bases and the J segment 6 bases; nucleotides outside the gene matches: 14. CDR3 sequence: CASGEPGQGTSEQYF. CDR3 in DNA: TGTGCCAGCGGGGAGCCGGGACAGGGAACATCCGAGCAGTACTTC.

In its sample, this clonotype was seen a few times. The V call is TRBV10-3, the J call TRBJ2-7; D gene ambiguous. CDR1 is ENHRY, CDR2 SYGVKD, per germline. The CDR3 covers 13 residues. CDR3 DNA: TGTGCTGCCCTGGCGCCTACCTCCTACGAGCAGTACTTC. This codes for CAALAPTSYEQYF.

This clonotype was counted only a few times. The rearrangement links TRBV6-1 to TRBJ2-1; tentative D call: TRBD2 (6 bases). The CDR3 has 13 residues. V lost 6 bases, J lost 15 bases, and 21 bases lay in between. In germline, CDR1 is MNHNS, CDR2 SASEGT. The CDR3, as DNA: TGTGCCAGCAGCCAAACAACACGGGGAGGCTTGTTCTTC. It yields the protein CASSQTTRGGLFF.

The V call is TRBV9, the J call TRBJ2-5; D remains unclear. Trimming took off 5 bases at V and 3 bases at J, with 14 bases between the two ends. From germline, CDR1 is SGDLS and CDR2 YYNGEE. CDR3 size: 14 residues. The CDR3 loop reads CASRPWTSEETQYF. CDR3 sequence (DNA): TGTGCCAGCAGACCCTGGACGTCAGAAGAGACCCAGTACTTC.

The chain combines TRBV19 with TRBJ2-1; D tentatively fits TRBD1 or TRBD2 (6 bases each). Germline V CDR1 and CDR2: LNHDA, SQIVND (reference sequence). The CDR3 runs 14 residues. V dropped 6 bases and J dropped 5 bases, with 14 bases sitting between them. The CDR3 sequence: CASRSSGAHNEQFF. The CDR3 DNA reads TGTGCCAGTAGATCTTCGGGGGCGCACAATGAGCAGTTCTTC.

The J gene is TRBJ2-1, the V gene TRBV12-3 or TRBV12-4; D uncertain. CDR3 length: 16 residues. The germline V and J ends were trimmed by 7 bases and 0 bases, with 16 bases remaining between them. The CDR3 DNA is TGTGCCAGCACGTTCACGGCATCACCCTCCTACAATGAGCAGTTCTTC. Protein sequence: CASTFTASPSYNEQFF.

The chain is built from TRBV29-1 and TRBJ1-1; D is unresolved. The V gene's germline CDR1 is SQVTM and CDR2 ANQGSEA. V gave up 7 bases and J gave up 2 bases, with 11 bases separating them. This CDR3 comprises 12 residues. This chain's CDR3 is CSGIGGNTEAFF. DNA for the CDR3: TGCAGCGGGATTGGCGGAAACACTGAAGCTTTCTTT.